This T cell receptor (beta chain) was recorded in a study of blood T cell repertoires in COVID-19. Original handling: Estimated nucleated cell counts came from reference gene primer amplification. Profiled with immunoSEQ multiplex PCR; TCRdb holds only in-frame clones, not every one. The V and J calls and the clone size are those of that table, but D and trimming were determined from the DNA. This sample has roughly 250,000 clones; 70% to 90% occur once, and the top ten carry under 2.5%. The length of the CDR3 is 16 residues. V gave up 1 base and J gave up 2 bases, with 14 bases separating them. The germline gives CDR1 LGHNA, CDR2 YSLEER.

This receptor was obtained from a woman between 35 and 50 years old who had recovered from COVID-19. The rearrangement links TRBV4-3 to TRBJ1-2; D possibly corresponds to TRBD1 (5 bases). The specimen was peripheral blood. In DNA, the CDR3 is TGCGCCAGCAGCCAAGTCCCGACAGACCCAAACTATGGCTACACCTTC. Its translation is CASSQVPTDPNYGYTF.